The entry below gives a single TCR beta chain sequence along with its context. The record originates from a study of shared clonotypes between healthy human individuals. The CDR3 has 16 residues. Trimming stripped 0 bases from V and 0 bases from J, with 11 bases between. Germline V gene lookup returns CDR1 SGHNT and CDR2 YYREEE (reference sequence). Generated by immunoSEQ multiplex PCR, the TCRdb table keeps only in-frame clones and is missing some. The data contain about 1.5 million clones, 98% of them singletons. This sequence joins TRBV5-4 and TRBJ2-3; D perhaps matches TRBD1 (7 bases). The source of this sequence is a young man in good health. Sequencing used naive CD4+ T cells sorted from blood. As to subset: CD45RA+ positively selected. In DNA form, the CDR3 reads TGTGCCAGCAGCTTGGGCGGGACAGCTAGCACAGATACGCAGTATTTT. Its protein product is CASSLGGTASTDTQYF.